These 16 T cell receptor beta chains were all obtained from the same sample, sequenced in a study of neurological immune-mediated disorders. TCRdb re-called the 5' RACE reads with MiXCR, one entry per CDR3 protein. Here the sample spans roughly 36,000 distinct CDR3 sequences, 12% to 15% being singletons. The sample consisted of PBMCs. The receptors derive from a woman in her fifties or sixties with HTLV-1-associated myelopathy (HAM/TSP).

The rearrangement joins TRBV2 to TRBJ1-6; no reliable D call. Trimming took 3 bases from V and 3 from J, leaving 18 bases between them. Germline CDR1 SNHLY, CDR2 FYNNEI. This CDR3 region has 18 residues. CDR3 loop: CASSERAGRADYNSPLHF. CDR3 coding DNA: TGTGCCAGCAGTGAGCGGGCGGGTCGGGCGGACTATAATTCACCCCTCCACTTT.

This clonotype was seen ten or more times. The CDR3 sequence: CASSGLLALHF. The DNA for the CDR3 is TGTGCCAGCAGTGGCCTTCTGGCCCTCCACTTT. The chain has TRBV6-1 and TRBJ1-6; D is unresolved. The CDR3 consists of 11 residues. The ends were cut back, 4 bases at V and 14 bases at J, with 9 bases in the middle. From germline, CDR1 is MNHNS and CDR2 SASEGT.

This clonotype was seen repeatedly, ten times or more. This chain uses TRBV6-5 with TRBJ1-3; 7 nucleotides agree with TRBD1. The V segment lost 5 bases and the J segment 0 bases; nucleotides outside the gene matches: 7. The germline CDR1 and CDR2 sequences are MNHEY and SVGAGI. The CDR3 is 16 residues long. The CDR3 is CASSRITGDSGNTIYF. CDR3 bases: TGTGCCAGCAGTCGGATCACAGGGGACTCTGGAAACACCATATATTTT.

The sample holds many counts of this clonotype. The rearrangement joins TRBV18 to TRBJ2-7, with D unclear. There are 15 residues in the CDR3. CDR1 is KGHSH and CDR2 is LQKENI in the germline V gene. Deletions cut 3 bases from V and 6 bases from J, with 18 bases between. Here the CDR3 reads CASSPGSTKVGEQYF. The CDR3 DNA is TGTGCCAGCTCACCCGGCAGCACAAAAGTGGGCGAGCAGTACTTC.

This clonotype was seen at least ten times. The V gene is TRBV5-1, the J gene TRBJ1-1, with D uncertain. The CDR3 is made up of 14 amino acids. With 0 bases removed from V and 1 base from J, the gap between germline ends came to 7 bases. CDR1 and CDR2 from the germline V gene are SGHRS and YFSETQ. CDR3 loop: CASSLAGGNTEAFF. As DNA, the CDR3 is TGCGCCAGCAGCTTGGCCGGCGGGAACACTGAAGCTTTCTTT. Full variable domain (missing parts from reference TRBV5-1 and TRBJ1-1): KAGVTQTPRYLIKTRGQQVTLSCSPISGHRSVSWYQQTPGQGLQFLFEYFSETQRNKGNFPGRFSGRQFSNSRSEMNVSTLELGDSALYLCASSLAGGNTEAFFGQGTRLTVV.

This clonotype appeared many times. J is TRBJ2-5 and V is TRBV3-1, with no clear D. V lost 5 bases to trimming and J lost 1 base, with 2 bases between them. CDR1 LGHDT and CDR2 YNNKEL come from the germline V gene (reference sequence). This CDR3 is 11 amino acids long. This CDR3 reads CASSGQETQYF. Here the CDR3 DNA reads TGTGCCAGCAGCGGCCAAGAGACCCAGTACTTC.

The chain carries TRBV7-2 and TRBJ2-7, with D unclear. Germline CDR1 reads SGHTA; CDR2 reads FQGNSA. V dropped 4 bases and J dropped 6 bases, with 13 bases sitting between them. This CDR3 is built from 13 residues. DNA of the CDR3: TGTGCCAGCAGCTGTGACAAGGAACGCGAGCAGTACTTC. This gives the protein CASSCDKEREQYF.

At least ten counts were recorded for this clonotype. This chain joins TRBV20-1 and TRBJ2-7, with TRBD2 matching over 13 bases. The CDR3 is 15 amino acids. CDR1 and CDR2 (germline): DFQATT, SNEGSKA (reference sequence). V trimming: 4 bases; J trimming: 2 bases; junction bases outside the gene matches: 5. The CDR3 sequence: CSAKTGTSGAYEQYV. CDR3 nucleotides: TGCAGTGCTAAGACCGGGACTAGCGGGGCCTACGAGCAGTACGTC.

V usage is TRBV20-1 and J usage is TRBJ2-5; 11 bases are a match to TRBD2. V was pared by 5 bases and J by 0 bases, with 5 bases of the junction left unmatched. The CDR3 contains 15 residues. The germline V gene has CDR1 DFQATT and CDR2 SNEGSKA (reference sequence). The CDR3 sequence: CSAYGTSGYQETQYF. The CDR3 coding sequence is TGCAGTGCTTATGGGACTAGCGGCTACCAAGAGACCCAGTACTTC.

This clonotype was observed at least ten times. This rearrangement joins TRBV5-4 to TRBJ2-5, with no clear D. The length of the CDR3 is 14 residues. Looked up from germline, CDR1 is SGHNT and CDR2 is YYREEE (reference sequence). V lost 1 base and J 0 bases, leaving 7 bases between the germline ends. In nucleotides, the CDR3 is TGTGCCAGCAGCTTGCGTCAGTACCAAGAGACCCAGTACTTC. Its translation: CASSLRQYQETQYF.

Comment on this clonotype: The germline gene is not matched at one end of the junction; a read error may be the cause. The chain combines TRBV6-6 with TRBJ1-4; D might be TRBD1 (5 bases). Germline values: CDR1 MNHNY, CDR2 SVGAGI (reference sequence). This CDR3 is 14 amino acids long. Here the CDR3 DNA reads TGTGTCAGCAGTCGGGACGCGGAACGCGAAAAACTGATTTTT. It specifies CVSSRDAEREKLIF.

In its sample, this clonotype was seen many times. This chain links TRBV5-1 with TRBJ2-5; a possible D gene is TRBD2 (5 bases). Trimming stripped 0 bases from V and 5 bases from J, with 14 bases between. The germline V gene has CDR1 SGHRS and CDR2 YFSETQ. The CDR3 spans 15 residues. CDR3 coding DNA: TGCGCCAGCAGCTTGGAGCCGGGGTTAACGGAGACCCAGTACTTC. Encoded protein: CASSLEPGLTETQYF.

This clonotype was seen ten or more times. The gene calls are TRBV20-1 and TRBJ2-7; possibly TRBD2 for D (5 bases). The CDR3 is 14 residues long. From germline, CDR1 is DFQATT and CDR2 SNEGSKA (reference sequence). V lost 0 bases and J 3 bases, leaving 12 bases between the germline ends. The CDR3 nucleotides read TGCAGTGCTAGAGACCCCTCCGGGATCTACGAGCAGTACTTC. Translated, it gives CSARDPSGIYEQYF.

This clonotype was counted many times. The J gene is TRBJ1-4, the V gene TRBV20-1, with D unclear. The V end lost 2 bases, the J end lost 0 bases, and 7 bases lay between the germline ends. CDR1 and CDR2 from the germline V gene are DFQATT and SNEGSKA (reference sequence). CDR3 length: 14 amino acids. CDR3 amino acids: CSARQFATNEKLFF. The CDR3 DNA reads TGCAGTGCTAGACAGTTTGCAACTAATGAAAAACTGTTTTTT.

A remark on this clonotype: An end of the junction does not agree with germline; a read error may underlie this. The DNA of the CDR3 is TGTGCCAGTACCAGCGGGACAGCGAAAACCGGGGTGCTGTTTTTT. It is translated as CASTSGTAKTGVLFF. The chain couples TRBV19 to TRBJ2-2; D tentatively fits TRBD1 or TRBD2 (7 bases each). The CDR3 has 15 residues. Germline loops: CDR1 LNHDA, CDR2 SQIVND (reference sequence).

This clonotype was counted ten times or more. The chain has TRBV5-1 and TRBJ1-4; D is unclear. Germline CDR1 and CDR2: SGHRS and YFSETQ. CDR3 length equals 14 residues. V was pared by 4 bases and J by 5 bases, with 12 bases between. This CDR3 reads CASSLDSVNEKLFF. CDR3 bases: TGCGCCAGCAGCCTGGACTCAGTGAATGAAAAACTGTTTTTT.